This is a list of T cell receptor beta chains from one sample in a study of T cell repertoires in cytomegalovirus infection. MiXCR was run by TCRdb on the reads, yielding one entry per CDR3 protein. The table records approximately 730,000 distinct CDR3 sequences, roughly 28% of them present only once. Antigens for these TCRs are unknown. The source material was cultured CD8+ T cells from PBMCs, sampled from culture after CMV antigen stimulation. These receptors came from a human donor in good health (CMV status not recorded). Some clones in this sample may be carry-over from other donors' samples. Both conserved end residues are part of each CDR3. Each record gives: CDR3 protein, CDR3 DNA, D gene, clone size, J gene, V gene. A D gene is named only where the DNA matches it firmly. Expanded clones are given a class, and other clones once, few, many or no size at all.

CDR3: CASSLVGLVPLLPYNEQFF
DNA: TGTGCCAGCAGCTTAGTAGGCCTCGTGCCCCTGCTTCCGTACAATGAGCAGTTCTTC
D: NA
size: many
J: TRBJ2-1
V: TRBV7-8

CDR3: CASSPYRGHSNEQFF
DNA: TGTGCTAGCAGTCCTTACAGGGGGCATAGCAATGAGCAGTTCTTC
D: TRBD1
size: NA
J: TRBJ2-1
V: TRBV7-7

CDR3: CASSYTTDRATDTQYF
DNA: TGTGCCAGCAGTTACACAACGGACAGGGCGACAGATACGCAGTATTTT
D: TRBD1
size: NA
J: TRBJ2-3
V: TRBV6-5

CDR3: CGVLSYNEQFF
DNA: TGTGGGGTTCTCTCCTACAATGAGCAGTTCTTC
D: NA
size: many
J: TRBJ2-1
V: TRBV11-2

CDR3: CASSPRTEATGELFF
DNA: TGCGCCAGCAGCCCCCGGACAGAAGCGACCGGGGAGCTGTTTTTT
D: NA
size: NA
J: TRBJ2-2
V: TRBV4-1

CDR3: CASSLTFDGNQPQHF
DNA: TGTGCCAGCAGCTTAACGTTCGACGGCAATCAGCCCCAGCATTTT
D: NA
size: many
J: TRBJ1-5
V: TRBV7-6

CDR3: CASSLAERRQETQYF
DNA: TGTGCCAGCAGCTTAGCGGAGAGGAGACAAGAGACCCAGTACTTC
D: NA
size: many
J: TRBJ2-5
V: TRBV7-2

CDR3: CASSSSRQGHYFGYTF
DNA: TGTGCCAGCAGCTCCTCGAGGCAGGGACATTATTTTGGCTACACCTTC
D: NA
size: NA
J: TRBJ1-2
V: TRBV7-9

CDR3: CASIGEVDQPQHF
DNA: TGTGCCAGTATAGGGGAGGTGGATCAGCCCCAGCATTTT
D: NA
size: NA
J: TRBJ1-5
V: TRBV19

CDR3: CASTSRRGGFITEAFF
DNA: TGTGCCAGCACCTCCCGCAGGGGGGGATTTATCACTGAAGCTTTCTTT
D: TRBD1
size: few
J: TRBJ1-1
V: TRBV7-6

CDR3: CASSLERREIYTGELFF
DNA: TGCGCCAGCAGCTTGGAAAGGCGCGAGATTTACACCGGGGAGCTGTTTTTT
D: NA
size: NA
J: TRBJ2-2
V: TRBV5-1

CDR3: CATSGVYSNQPQHF
DNA: TGTGCCACTTCGGGAGTTTATAGCAATCAGCCCCAGCATTTT
D: NA
size: few
J: TRBJ1-5
V: TRBV2

CDR3: CSAIIRGTGVRYGYTF
DNA: TGCAGCGCAATAATAAGAGGGACAGGGGTACGTTATGGCTACACCTTC
D: TRBD1
size: NA
J: TRBJ1-2
V: TRBV29-1

CDR3: CASSEDPSGGPNTGELFF
DNA: TGTGCCAGCAGTGAAGACCCTAGCGGGGGGCCTAACACCGGGGAGCTGTTTTTT
D: TRBD2
size: NA
J: TRBJ2-2
V: TRBV2

CDR3: CASSHLETGGLRSPLHF
DNA: TGTGCCAGCAGCCACCTGGAGACAGGGGGCTTAAGGTCACCCCTCCACTTT
D: TRBD1
size: few
J: TRBJ1-6
V: TRBV27

CDR3: CASRGQGDETQYF
DNA: TGTGCCAGCAGAGGACAGGGGGATGAGACCCAGTACTTC
D: TRBD1
size: many
J: TRBJ2-5
V: TRBV27